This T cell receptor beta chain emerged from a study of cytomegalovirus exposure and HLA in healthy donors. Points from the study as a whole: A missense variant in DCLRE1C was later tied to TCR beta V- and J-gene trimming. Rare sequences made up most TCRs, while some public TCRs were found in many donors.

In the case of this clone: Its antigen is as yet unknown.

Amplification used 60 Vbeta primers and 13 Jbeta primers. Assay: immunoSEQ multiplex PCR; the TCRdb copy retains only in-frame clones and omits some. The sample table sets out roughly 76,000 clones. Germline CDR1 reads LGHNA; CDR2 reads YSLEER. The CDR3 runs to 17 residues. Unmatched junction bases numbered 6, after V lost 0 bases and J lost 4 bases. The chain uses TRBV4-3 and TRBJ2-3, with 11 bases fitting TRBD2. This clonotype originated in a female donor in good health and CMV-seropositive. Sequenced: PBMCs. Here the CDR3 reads CASSQDLAGGGADTQYF. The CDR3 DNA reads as TGCGCCAGCAGCCAAGATCTAGCGGGGGGAGGAGCAGATACGCAGTATTTT.